The 5 T cell receptor beta chains below all came from one sample that was sequenced in a study of shared clonotypes between healthy human individuals. Sequencing used immunoSEQ multiplex PCR; TCRdb keeps in-frame clones, though not all of them. The table records more than 550,000 clones, around 77% of them present only once. Sequencing input: memory CD4+ T cells sorted from blood. Stated subset: CD45RA-negative fraction. Every receptor here comes from a woman in her 30s in good health.

The CDR3 here is CASSPPGRAGYEQYF. In DNA form, the CDR3 reads TGTGCCAGCTCACCACCCGGGAGGGCCGGGTACGAGCAGTACTTC. V gene TRBV18 combines with J gene TRBJ2-7; 8 bases line up with TRBD2. The ends lost 0 bases at V and 4 bases at J; junction bases unmatched: 5. This CDR3 contains 15 residues. Germline V gene data show CDR1 as KGHSH and CDR2 as LQKENI.

This clone occurred a few times. The rearrangement links TRBV2 to TRBJ2-2; a possible D gene is TRBD2 (6 bases). Trimming cost V 4 bases and J 13 bases, with 13 bases left between them. CDR1 is SNHLY and CDR2 is FYNNEI in the germline V gene. The CDR3 spans 12 residues. CDR3 amino acids: CASSGGLPGLFF. CDR3 DNA: TGTGCCAGCAGTGGGGGACTTCCTGGGCTGTTTTTT.

The chain carries TRBV15 and TRBJ2-7, with 7 bases that match TRBD1. V gave up 5 bases and J gave up 7 bases; unmatched junction bases: 17. Germline V gives CDR1 LNHNV, CDR2 YYDKDF (reference sequence). The CDR3 consists of 16 residues. This CDR3 is CATSGPGQSPSREQYF. The DNA for the CDR3 is TGTGCCACCAGCGGGCCGGGACAGTCTCCCTCGAGGGAGCAGTACTTC. Based on the CDR3 plus reference TRBV15 and TRBJ2-7, the full variable domain is DAMVIQNPRYQVTQFGKPVTLSCSQTLNHNVMYWYQQKSSQAPKLLFHYYDKDFNNEADTPDNFQSRRPNTSFCFLDIRSPGLGDTAMYLCATSGPGQSPSREQYFGPGTRLTVT.

The CDR3 sequence is CASSLRTGFQPQHF. CDR3 DNA sequence: TGTGCCAGCAGTCTCAGGACAGGTTTTCAGCCCCAGCATTTT. This chain links TRBV28 with TRBJ1-5, with 7 bases aligning to TRBD1. V lost 5 bases to trimming and J lost 6 bases; unmatched junction nucleotides: 7. The CDR3 extends over 14 amino acids. Germline CDR1 MDHEN, CDR2 SYDVKM.

J is TRBJ2-1 and V is TRBV4-1, with a possible D match to TRBD2 (6 bases). With 4 bases removed from V and 3 bases from J, the gap between germline ends came to 13 bases. In germline, CDR1 is MGHRA, CDR2 YSYEKL. This CDR3 contains 15 residues. The CDR3: CASSPGGLNYNEQFF. The CDR3, as DNA: TGCGCCAGCAGCCCCGGGGGACTGAACTACAATGAGCAGTTCTTC.